These 27 T cell receptor beta chains share one sample of origin, sequenced in a study of blood T cells in healthy people across ages. Alongside a J-beta primer mix, a sample-barcoded 5' primer served in a second PCR lasting roughly 7 to 11 cycles. A single record per CDR3 protein comes from TCRdb applying MiXCR to the 5' RACE reads. The sample lists under 700,000 distinct CDR3 sequences, about 25% occurring once. The data also belong to a second study, concerning T cells of mothers and their children.

Sequenced sample: blood. These receptor sequences come from a boy aged 5-17 years in good health.

A few counts support this clonotype. The CDR3 region has the DNA TGTGCCAGCAGCTTAGTGGAGGGACATACGCAGTATTTT. Residues: CASSLVEGHTQYF. This chain links TRBV7-2 with TRBJ2-3; D perhaps matches TRBD2 (6 bases). The CDR3 runs 13 residues. The V end lost 1 base, the J end lost 7 bases, and 9 bases lay between the germline ends. Germline V gene sequence: CDR1 SGHTA, CDR2 FQGNSA.

CDR3 nucleotide sequence: TGTGCCAGCAAGGGCCGGGACCAAGAGACCCAGTACTTC. Amino acids: CASKGRDQETQYF. J is TRBJ2-5 and V is TRBV19; D is uncertain. The CDR3 has 13 residues. V was cut by 9 bases and J by 0 bases, with 11 bases left in between. Germline V gene lookup returns CDR1 LNHDA and CDR2 SQIVND (reference sequence).

In this sample, this clonotype turned up a few times. The chain is built from TRBV29-1 and TRBJ1-1; 7 positions agree with TRBD1. The CDR3 is made up of 13 amino acids. The ends lost 3 bases at V and 1 base at J; junction bases unmatched: 2. Germline-derived CDR1 and CDR2 are SQVTM and ANQGSEA. The CDR3 is CSVEGQTNTEAFF. The CDR3 DNA is TGCAGCGTTGAGGGACAGACGAACACTGAAGCTTTCTTT.

This clonotype was picked up a small number of times. The chain carries TRBV7-8 and TRBJ2-5, with TRBD2 identical over 8 bases. Germline CDR1 and CDR2: SGHVS and FQNEAQ. This CDR3 spans 16 amino acids. The trim removed 8 bases at V and 3 bases at J, leaving 14 bases unmatched. CDR3 nucleotide sequence: TGTGCCAGCTCCCCTTATCGGACTAGCCTTAAAGAGACCCAGTACTTC. Residues: CASSPYRTSLKETQYF.

This clonotype came up a few times. The rearrangement joins TRBV6-6 to TRBJ1-1; weak D call: TRBD1 (5 bases). Trimming took off 1 base at V and 4 bases at J, with 13 bases between the two ends. From germline, CDR1 is MNHNY and CDR2 SVGAGI (reference sequence). The CDR3 contains 15 residues. CDR3 bases: TGTGCCAGCAGTTACTTACAGGAGGGCTTCACTGAAGCTTTCTTT. Its protein is CASSYLQEGFTEAFF.

The rearrangement uses TRBV29-1 and TRBJ2-5; D might be TRBD1 or TRBD2, each matching 7 bases. Trimming removed 5 bases from V and 1 base from J, with 14 bases in between. This CDR3 region has 14 residues. CDR1 SQVTM and CDR2 ANQGSEA come from the germline V gene. This CDR3 is CSVRQGGPQETQYF. The CDR3 DNA reads TGCAGCGTTAGACAGGGAGGGCCCCAAGAGACCCAGTACTTC.

J is TRBJ1-5 and V is TRBV27, with TRBD1 as a possible D gene (5 bases). This CDR3 spans 13 amino acids. Germline loops: CDR1 MNHEY, CDR2 SMNVEV (reference sequence). V was clipped by 8 bases and J by 2 bases, with 10 bases between them. Here the CDR3 DNA reads TGTGCCAGCGCTGGGGGGGGCAATCAGCCCCAGCATTTT. Translating it yields CASAGGGNQPQHF.

This sequence joins TRBV7-9 and TRBJ2-7, with 8 bases lining up with TRBD2. The CDR3 length is 15 residues. Unmatched junction bases numbered 7, after V lost 5 bases and J lost 1 base. CDR1 is SEHNR, CDR2 FQNEAQ, per germline (reference sequence). CDR3 DNA sequence: TGTGCCAGCAGCCGGGGACTAGACTATTCCTACGAGCAGTACTTC. This sequence encodes CASSRGLDYSYEQYF.

The chain joins TRBV10-3 to TRBJ2-3, with D uncertain. This CDR3 comprises 15 residues. V was cut by 6 bases and J by 5 bases, with 18 bases left in between. The germline V gene encodes CDR1 ENHRY and CDR2 SYGVKD. The CDR3 DNA reads as TGTGCCATCAGCGGGTCTGTTTCCGTCGGAGATACGCAGTATTTT. It yields the protein CAISGSVSVGDTQYF.

The chain has TRBV4-2 and TRBJ2-2; a possible D gene is TRBD2 (5 bases). Per the germline V gene, CDR1 is LGHNA and CDR2 is YNFKEQ. V was cut by 1 base and J by 5 bases, with 8 bases left in between. This CDR3 comprises 14 residues. The CDR3 DNA follows: TGTGCCAGCAGCCAAGCCGGACTGACCGGGGAGCTGTTTTTT. Translated, it gives CASSQAGLTGELFF.

The chain joins TRBV18 to TRBJ2-5; either TRBD1 or TRBD2 may fit D (6 bases each). The J call may be faulty, since TRBJ2-1 better matches the DNA end. Germline V lookup: CDR1 KGHSH, CDR2 LQKENI. The CDR3 spans 15 residues. In DNA form, the CDR3 reads TGTGCCAGCTCACCACCTTTAGGGGGGAACAATGAGCAGTTCTTC. It specifies CASSPPLGGNNEQFF.

This chain joins TRBV12-3 or TRBV12-4 and TRBJ2-5; D is perhaps TRBD1 (6 bases). This CDR3 region has 15 residues. The V gene lost 1 base and the J gene lost 1 base, with 10 bases spanning the gap. CDR3 sequence (DNA): TGTGCCAGCAGTTTAGTCGGGACAATCCAAGAGACCCAGTACTTC. Its translation is CASSLVGTIQETQYF.

This clonotype was detected only a few times. This chain connects TRBV15 to TRBJ2-7, with 7 bases aligning to TRBD1. CDR3 length: 13 residues. V shed 3 bases, J shed 6 bases, and the junction held 5 bases outside the gene matches. CDR1 and CDR2 from the germline V gene are LNHNV and YYDKDF (reference sequence). The CDR3: CATSSRGFREQYF. In nucleotides, the CDR3 is TGTGCCACCAGCAGCAGGGGGTTTCGCGAGCAGTACTTC.

This sequence joins TRBV28 and TRBJ2-7; no clear D gene. This CDR3 is built from 9 residues. With 3 bases removed from V and 9 bases from J, the gap between germline ends came to 3 bases. The germline CDR1 and CDR2 sequences are MDHEN and SYDVKM. This chain's CDR3 is CASSFGQYF. For the CDR3, the DNA is TGTGCCAGCAGTTTCGGGCAGTACTTC.

J is TRBJ1-1 and V is TRBV6-1, with D possibly TRBD1 on 6 matching bases. The CDR3 extends over 15 amino acids. Looked up from germline, CDR1 is MNHNS and CDR2 is SASEGT. V lost 2 bases and J lost 1, with 11 bases in between. The CDR3 DNA reads as TGTGCCAGCAGTGAAAGCGTGACAGGGAACACTGAAGCTTTCTTT. Translated, it gives CASSESVTGNTEAFF.

This clonotype was counted between two and nine times. The genes are TRBV6-5 and TRBJ2-7, with 10 nucleotides matching TRBD2. The CDR3 runs to 15 residues. J gave up 2 bases and V 8 bases, and 9 bases lay outside the gene matches. CDR1 is MNHEY and CDR2 is SVGAGI in the germline V gene. Written as DNA, the CDR3 is TGTGCCAGCCGCCTCTCTAGCGGGGGACCCTACGAGCAGTACTTC. Its translation is CASRLSSGGPYEQYF.

This clonotype was counted many times. The DNA for the CDR3 is TGTGCCAGCTCACCAGACAGGGGCATAGAGACCCAGTACTTC. This gives the protein CASSPDRGIETQYF. This chain links TRBV18 with TRBJ2-5, with 8 bases identical to TRBD1. Per germline, CDR1 KGHSH and CDR2 LQKENI. With 2 bases clipped from V and 4 bases from J, the junction kept 3 bases outside the gene matches. The CDR3 is made up of 14 amino acids.

V gene TRBV5-1 combines with J gene TRBJ2-3, with D perhaps matching TRBD1 (6 bases). This CDR3 is 14 amino acids long. CDR1 and CDR2 (germline): SGHRS, YFSETQ. V lost 4 bases and J 0 bases, leaving 9 bases between the germline ends. The DNA for the CDR3 is TGCGCCAGCAGCCCAGGGGCTAGCACAGATACGCAGTATTTT. Protein product: CASSPGASTDTQYF. Full variable domain (remainder filled in from reference TRBV5-1 and TRBJ2-3): KAGVTQTPRYLIKTRGQQVTLSCSPISGHRSVSWYQQTPGQGLQFLFEYFSETQRNKGNFPGRFSGRQFSNSRSEMNVSTLELGDSALYLCASSPGASTDTQYFGPGTRLTVL.

This chain uses TRBV29-1 with TRBJ1-1, with 9 nucleotides matching TRBD1. Losses at the gene ends were 6 bases for V and 6 bases for J; bases not matched to a gene: 11. Germline V gene sequence: CDR1 SQVTM, CDR2 ANQGSEA. The CDR3 is 14 residues long. CDR3 DNA sequence: TGCAGCGTGCGTCCCGGGACAGGGTACGCTGAAGCTTTCTTT. Amino acid sequence: CSVRPGTGYAEAFF.

In this sample, this clonotype turned up once. This chain joins TRBV20-1 and TRBJ2-3; 7 bases fit TRBD2. V shed 8 bases and J 2 bases; nucleotides not matched to a gene: 7. CDR3 size: 13 residues. Looked up from germline, CDR1 is DFQATT and CDR2 is SNEGSKA (reference sequence). CDR3: CSFPAGDTDTQYF. In DNA form, the CDR3 reads TGCAGTTTCCCCGCGGGGGACACAGATACGCAGTATTTT.

This clonotype was found a few times. The rearrangement uses TRBV7-2 and TRBJ1-6; D is uncertain. The germline gives CDR1 SGHTA, CDR2 FQGNSA. The length of the CDR3 is 13 residues. V was clipped by 5 bases and J by 10 bases, with 12 bases between them. In DNA, the CDR3 is TGTGCCAGCAGCCCTTTCCCTTGGTCACCCCTCCACTTT. Residues: CASSPFPWSPLHF.

This clonotype was recorded a few times. This chain uses TRBV14 with TRBJ2-5; D is perhaps TRBD1 or TRBD2 (5 bases each). CDR1 and CDR2 from the germline V gene are SGHDN and FVKESK. V was trimmed by 3 bases and J by 2 bases, leaving 19 bases between them. There are 17 residues in the CDR3. The CDR3 coding sequence is TGTGCCAGCAGCCAGAGGACCGGGGCCCTGCTACAAGAGACCCAGTACTTC. It specifies CASSQRTGALLQETQYF.

This clonotype was seen a handful of times. V is TRBV4-3 and J is TRBJ2-5; D possibly corresponds to TRBD2 (6 bases). Trimming shortened V by 4 bases and J by 0 bases, and 15 bases separated the two germline ends. Germline V gene lookup returns CDR1 LGHNA and CDR2 YSLEER. This CDR3 spans 16 amino acids. The CDR3 here is CASSRDAGQYQETQYF. CDR3 sequence (DNA): TGCGCCAGCAGCCGAGACGCGGGGCAGTACCAAGAGACCCAGTACTTC.

V is TRBV25-1 and J is TRBJ2-1; 10 bases line up with TRBD1. The CDR3 spans 16 residues. Germline CDR1 reads MGHDK; CDR2 reads SYGVNS. The J segment lost 7 bases and the V segment lost 1 base, leaving 7 bases of the junction unmatched. This CDR3 reads CASSESRQGARNEQFF. The CDR3 DNA is TGTGCCAGCAGTGAATCTCGACAGGGGGCGCGAAATGAGCAGTTCTTC.

The chain employs TRBV7-9 and TRBJ2-1; 8 bases match TRBD2. Germline loops: CDR1 SEHNR, CDR2 FQNEAQ (reference sequence). J was trimmed by 6 bases and V by 2 bases; bases with no gene match: 12. This CDR3 region has 17 residues. CDR3 amino acids: CASSLIYGLAGRNEQFF. The CDR3 DNA reads TGTGCCAGCAGCTTAATATATGGCCTAGCGGGCCGCAATGAGCAGTTCTTC.

This clonotype was found a few times. Here the CDR3 DNA reads TGTGCCAGCAGTGGAGTCGGGAGGGAGGAGACAGATACGCAGTATTTT. Translated, it gives CASSGVGREETDTQYF. The chain links TRBV2 to TRBJ2-3; 8 nucleotides match TRBD2. The V and J ends lost 4 bases and 3 bases, in that order; junction bases with no gene match: 9. Germline CDR1 and CDR2: SNHLY and FYNNEI. The CDR3 is 16 amino acids.

This clonotype was found a few times. The V call is TRBV6-6, the J call TRBJ2-6; D is uncertain. The ends were cut back, 4 bases at V and 2 bases at J, with 9 bases in the middle. The CDR3 is 15 residues long. Germline V gene data show CDR1 as MNHNY and CDR2 as SVGAGI (reference sequence). The CDR3 sequence is CASSSLSAGANVLTF. The CDR3 DNA follows: TGTGCCAGCAGTTCCCTCTCGGCTGGGGCCAACGTCCTGACTTTC.